This T cell receptor beta chain was recorded in a study of cytomegalovirus exposure and HLA in healthy donors. Trimming took off 1 base at V and 0 bases at J, with 13 bases between the two ends. Germline CDR1 is SGHTA and CDR2 is FQGNSA. CDR3 length equals 16 residues. Turning to this clone: As yet, its antigen is unknown.

Findings and caveats of the study: Cytomegalovirus status was reportedly diagnosed by the classifier with high specificity and sensitivity. Researchers reported that a few CMV-associated chains were confirmed in vitro as CMV antigen-specific. According to the study, 160 or so TCR beta chains were cytomegalovirus-associated.

Generated by immunoSEQ multiplex PCR, the TCRdb table keeps only in-frame clones and is missing some. The data hold about 190,000 clones, with roughly 82% observed a single time. The genes are TRBV7-2 and TRBJ2-7; D possibly corresponds to TRBD2 (6 bases). The sample was PBMCs. The source is a woman in her late teens or twenties in good health and CMV-seronegative. CDR3 nucleotide sequence: TGTGCCAGCAGCTTAGTGGGGGGAGCCGACTCCTACGAGCAGTACTTC. It translates to CASSLVGGADSYEQYF.